The 14 T cell receptor beta chains below were found in one sample sequenced in a study of T-cell memory formation after mild COVID-19. TCRdb re-analysed the 5' RACE reads in MiXCR, keeping a single row per CDR3 protein. Among roughly 480,000 distinct CDR3 sequences listed, around a quarter were seen once. Sequenced sample: PBMCs or a T cell subset sorted from them (not recorded which). The receptors come from an adult woman who had mild COVID-19 (a few samples of this study predate the infection). Cell type and time point are not known.

J is TRBJ1-2 and V is TRBV10-3; possible D gene TRBD1, 6 bases. The CDR3 is made up of 14 amino acids. Per the germline V gene, CDR1 is ENHRY and CDR2 is SYGVKD. Trimming left V 6 bases short and J 0 bases short, with 11 bases between. The CDR3 here is CAIRGDIANYGYTF. CDR3 nucleotide sequence: TGTGCCATCAGAGGGGACATAGCTAACTATGGCTACACCTTC.

This clonotype showed up just a few times. This chain uses TRBV20-1 with TRBJ1-5; no definite D call. V was pared by 0 bases and J by 0 bases, with 15 bases between. CDR1 is DFQATT and CDR2 is SNEGSKA in the germline V gene (reference sequence). The CDR3 runs 17 residues. CDR3 residues: CSARDHQLRYSNQPQHF. The DNA of the CDR3 is TGCAGTGCTAGAGATCACCAACTGAGGTATAGCAATCAGCCCCAGCATTTT.

This clonotype was picked up a small number of times. The chain couples TRBV15 to TRBJ2-2, with D uncertain. V lost 4 bases to trimming and J lost 4 bases, with 7 bases between them. The CDR3 is made up of 13 amino acids. Germline loops: CDR1 LNHNV, CDR2 YYDKDF (reference sequence). The CDR3 here is CATSTTVTGELFF. CDR3 bases: TGTGCCACCAGCACTACAGTCACCGGGGAGCTGTTTTTT.

The chain joins TRBV6-4 to TRBJ2-1, with TRBD2 identical over 12 bases. The CDR3 sequence is 17 residues long. In germline, CDR1 is MRHNA, CDR2 SNTAGT. V lost 3 bases to trimming and J lost 4 bases; unmatched junction nucleotides: 7. The CDR3 coding sequence is TGTGCCAGCAGTGAGCTAGCGGGAGGGCCCGGATACAATGAGCAGTTCTTC. Protein product: CASSELAGGPGYNEQFF.

The rearrangement uses TRBV5-1 and TRBJ2-1; D might be TRBD1 (5 bases). Trimming shortened V by 2 bases and J by 15 bases, and 18 bases separated the two germline ends. The CDR3 spans 13 residues. In germline, CDR1 is SGHRS, CDR2 YFSETQ. CDR3 nucleotide sequence: TGCGCCAGCAGCTTAAGCACGGACAATCCGCGGTTCTTC. Amino acid sequence: CASSLSTDNPRFF.

This chain uses TRBV10-3 with TRBJ1-3; no clear D. V was pared by 3 bases and J by 0 bases, with 12 bases between. Per germline, CDR1 ENHRY and CDR2 SYGVKD. The CDR3 contains 16 residues. CDR3 DNA sequence: TGTGCCATCAGTGACCCCCGACGGATCTCTGGAAACACCATATATTTT. Its protein is CAISDPRRISGNTIYF.

The chain joins TRBV30 to TRBJ2-1; D not certain. The CDR3 contains 13 residues. The germline V and J ends were trimmed by 0 bases and 9 bases, with 12 bases remaining between them. Germline V CDR1 and CDR2: GTSNPN, SVGIG (reference sequence). CDR3 sequence reads: CAWSVLSRSEQFF. CDR3 nucleotides: TGTGCCTGGAGTGTACTATCAAGGAGTGAGCAGTTCTTC.

In this sample, this clonotype turned up a few times. The chain has TRBV29-1 and TRBJ2-3; 9 bases agree with TRBD1. From germline, CDR1 is SQVTM and CDR2 ANQGSEA. The V segment lost 6 bases and the J segment 3 bases; nucleotides outside the gene matches: 4. There are 13 residues in the CDR3. Here the CDR3 reads CSVVQGATDTQYF. The DNA for the CDR3 is TGCAGCGTCGTACAGGGGGCAACAGATACGCAGTATTTT.

This rearrangement joins TRBV5-1 to TRBJ2-1, with D perhaps matching TRBD1 (5 bases). There are 11 residues in the CDR3. Germline lookup yields CDR1 SGHRS and CDR2 YFSETQ. The germline V and J ends were trimmed by 2 bases and 13 bases, with 10 bases remaining between them. CDR3 bases: TGCGCCAGCAGCTTCCAGACAGTCCAGTTCTTC. It translates to CASSFQTVQFF.

The genes are TRBV12-3 or TRBV12-4 and TRBJ2-4; 12 nucleotides match TRBD2. The CDR3 is 15 amino acids. The V segment lost 4 bases and the J segment 7 bases; nucleotides outside the gene matches: 5. The chain's CDR3 is CASSSLAGGSNIQYF. The CDR3 nucleotides are TGTGCCAGCAGTTCACTAGCGGGGGGTTCCAACATTCAGTACTTC.

This clonotype was seen only a few times. The V gene is TRBV12-3 or TRBV12-4, the J gene TRBJ2-7; D may be TRBD1 (5 bases). The CDR3 has 13 residues. V lost 6 bases and J 2 bases, leaving 11 bases between the germline ends. CDR3 DNA: TGTGCCAGCAGACCCGGCAGGGCCTACGAGCAGTACTTC. It codes for CASRPGRAYEQYF.

This clonotype was observed a few times. This rearrangement joins TRBV5-1 to TRBJ2-1; TRBD2 aligns across 10 bases. Trimming cost V 4 bases and J 5 bases; bases outside gene matches: 12. The CDR3 contains 17 residues. CDR1 is SGHRS, CDR2 YFSETQ, per germline. CDR3 sequence: CASSPWVLAGANNEQFF. DNA for the CDR3: TGCGCCAGCAGCCCTTGGGTTCTAGCGGGAGCTAACAATGAGCAGTTCTTC.

The chain uses TRBV6-2 or TRBV6-3 and TRBJ1-5; weak D call: TRBD1 (6 bases). The CDR3 spans 15 residues. Germline CDR1 is MNHEY and CDR2 is SVGEGT. V lost 4 bases, J lost 3 bases, and 13 bases lay in between. The CDR3 DNA reads as TGTGCCAGCAGTTGGACAAACAGGGTCAATCAGCCCCAGCATTTT. Its protein is CASSWTNRVNQPQHF.

The table lists this clonotype with a few counts. The gene calls are TRBV19 and TRBJ1-1; TRBD1 is a possible D gene (5 bases). Between the trimmed V and J ends, which lost 5 bases and 5 bases, there was a span of 12 bases. In germline, CDR1 is LNHDA, CDR2 SQIVND (reference sequence). The CDR3 runs 13 residues. The CDR3 spells CASSPRRGTEAFF. CDR3 in DNA: TGTGCCAGTAGTCCCCGAAGGGGAACTGAAGCTTTCTTT.